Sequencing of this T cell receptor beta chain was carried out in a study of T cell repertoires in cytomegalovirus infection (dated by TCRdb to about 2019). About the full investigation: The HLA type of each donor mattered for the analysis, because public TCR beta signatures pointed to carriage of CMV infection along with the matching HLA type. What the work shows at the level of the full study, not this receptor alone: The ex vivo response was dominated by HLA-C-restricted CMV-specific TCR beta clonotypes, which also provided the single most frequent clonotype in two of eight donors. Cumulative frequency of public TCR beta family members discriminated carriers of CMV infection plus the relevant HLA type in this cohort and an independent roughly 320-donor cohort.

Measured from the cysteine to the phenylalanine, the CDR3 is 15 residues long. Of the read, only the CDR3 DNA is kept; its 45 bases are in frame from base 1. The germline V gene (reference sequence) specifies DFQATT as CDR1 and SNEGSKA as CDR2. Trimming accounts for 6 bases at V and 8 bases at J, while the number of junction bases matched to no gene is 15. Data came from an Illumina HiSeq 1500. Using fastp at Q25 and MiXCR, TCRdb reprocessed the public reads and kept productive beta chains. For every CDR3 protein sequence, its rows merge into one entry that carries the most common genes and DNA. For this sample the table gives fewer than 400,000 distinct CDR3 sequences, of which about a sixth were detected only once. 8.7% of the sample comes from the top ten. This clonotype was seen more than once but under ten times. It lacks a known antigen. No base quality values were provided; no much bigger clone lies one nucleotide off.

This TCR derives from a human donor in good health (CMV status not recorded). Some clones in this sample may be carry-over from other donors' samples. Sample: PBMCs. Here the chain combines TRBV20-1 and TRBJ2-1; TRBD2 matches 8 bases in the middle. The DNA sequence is TGCAGTGCACCTGGGGCGGGGGGTCGGTTCGATGAGCAGTTCTTC. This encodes CSAPGAGGRFDEQFF.